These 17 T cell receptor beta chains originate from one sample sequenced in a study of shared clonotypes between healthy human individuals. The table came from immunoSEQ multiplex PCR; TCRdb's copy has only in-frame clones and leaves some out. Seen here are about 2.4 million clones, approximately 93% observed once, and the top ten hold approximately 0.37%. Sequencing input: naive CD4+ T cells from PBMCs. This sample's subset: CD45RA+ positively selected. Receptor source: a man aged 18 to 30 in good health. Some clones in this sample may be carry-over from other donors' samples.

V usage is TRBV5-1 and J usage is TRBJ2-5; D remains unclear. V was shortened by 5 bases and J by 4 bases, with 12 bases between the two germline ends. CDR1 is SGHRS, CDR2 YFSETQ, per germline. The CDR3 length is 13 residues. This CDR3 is CASRAAPPETQYF. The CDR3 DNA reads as TGCGCCAGCAGGGCGGCCCCCCCAGAGACCCAGTACTTC.

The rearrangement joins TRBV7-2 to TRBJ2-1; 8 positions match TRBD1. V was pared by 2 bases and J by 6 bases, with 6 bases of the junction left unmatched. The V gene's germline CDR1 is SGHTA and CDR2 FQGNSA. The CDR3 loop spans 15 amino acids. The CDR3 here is CASSLMTGVGNEQFF. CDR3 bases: TGTGCCAGCAGCTTAATGACAGGGGTGGGCAATGAGCAGTTCTTC. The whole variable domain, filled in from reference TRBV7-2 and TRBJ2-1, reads GAGVSQSPSNKVTEKGKDVELRCDPISGHTALYWYRQSLGQGLEFLIYFQGNSAPDKSGLPSDRFSAERTGGSVSTLTIQRTQQEDSAVYLCASSLMTGVGNEQFFGPGTRLTVL.

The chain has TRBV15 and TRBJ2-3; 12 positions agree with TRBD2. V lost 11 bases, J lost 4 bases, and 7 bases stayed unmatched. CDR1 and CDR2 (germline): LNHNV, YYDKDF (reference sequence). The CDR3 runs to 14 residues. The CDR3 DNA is TGTGCCTCACTAGCGGGAGGACCCTCAGATACGCAGTATTTT. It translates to CASLAGGPSDTQYF.

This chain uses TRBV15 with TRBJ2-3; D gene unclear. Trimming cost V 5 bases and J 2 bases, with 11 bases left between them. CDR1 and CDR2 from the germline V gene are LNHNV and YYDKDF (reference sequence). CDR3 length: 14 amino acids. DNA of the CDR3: TGTGCCACCAGCGCTAAATATCCCACAGATACGCAGTATTTT. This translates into CATSAKYPTDTQYF.

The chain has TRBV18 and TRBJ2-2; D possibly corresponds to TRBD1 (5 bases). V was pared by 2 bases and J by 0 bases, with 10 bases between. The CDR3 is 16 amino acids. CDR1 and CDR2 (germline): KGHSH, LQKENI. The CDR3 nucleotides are TGTGCCAGCTCACCAAGGGGCCTCCCGAACACCGGGGAGCTGTTTTTT. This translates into CASSPRGLPNTGELFF.

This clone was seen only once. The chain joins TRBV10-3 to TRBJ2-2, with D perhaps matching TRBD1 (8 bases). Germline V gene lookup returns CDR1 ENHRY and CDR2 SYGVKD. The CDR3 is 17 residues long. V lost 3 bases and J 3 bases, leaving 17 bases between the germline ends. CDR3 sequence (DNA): TGTGCCATCAGTGACCCGTGGACAGGGAGGGACACCGGGGAGCTGTTTTTT. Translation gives CAISDPWTGRDTGELFF.

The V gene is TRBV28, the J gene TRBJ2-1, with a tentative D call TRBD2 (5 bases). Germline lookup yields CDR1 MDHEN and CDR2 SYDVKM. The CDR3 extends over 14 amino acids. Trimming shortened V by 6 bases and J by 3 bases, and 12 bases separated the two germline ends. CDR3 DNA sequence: TGTGCCAGCAGCTCGGGAAACTTCTACAATGAGCAGTTCTTC. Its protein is CASSSGNFYNEQFF.

CDR3 protein: CASSPRQALVYGYTF. The CDR3, as DNA: TGTGCCAGCAGTCCCCGACAGGCCCTGGTCTATGGCTACACCTTC. This chain uses TRBV28 with TRBJ1-2; possible D gene TRBD1, 6 bases. The CDR3 is made up of 15 amino acids. The germline gives CDR1 MDHEN, CDR2 SYDVKM. Trimming left V 5 bases short and J 4 bases short, with 17 bases between.

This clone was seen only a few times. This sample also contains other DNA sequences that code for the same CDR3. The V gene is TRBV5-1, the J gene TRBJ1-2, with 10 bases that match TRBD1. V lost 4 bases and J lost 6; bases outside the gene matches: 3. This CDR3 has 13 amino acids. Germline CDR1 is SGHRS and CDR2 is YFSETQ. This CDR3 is CASSKGTGDGYTF. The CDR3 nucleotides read TGCGCCAGCAGCAAGGGGACAGGGGATGGCTACACCTTC.

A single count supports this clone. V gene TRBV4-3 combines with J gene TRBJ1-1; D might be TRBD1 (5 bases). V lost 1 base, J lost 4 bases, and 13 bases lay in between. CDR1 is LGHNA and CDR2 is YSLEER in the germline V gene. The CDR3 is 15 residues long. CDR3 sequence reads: CASSQVAGRVTEAFF. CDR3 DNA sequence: TGCGCCAGCAGCCAAGTGGCAGGGAGGGTCACTGAAGCTTTCTTT.

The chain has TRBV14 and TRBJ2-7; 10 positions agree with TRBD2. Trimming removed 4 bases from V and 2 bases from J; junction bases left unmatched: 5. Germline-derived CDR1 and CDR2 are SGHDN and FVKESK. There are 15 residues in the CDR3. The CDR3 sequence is CASSRGTSETYEQYF. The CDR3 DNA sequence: TGTGCCAGCAGCCGCGGGACTAGCGAGACCTACGAGCAGTACTTC.

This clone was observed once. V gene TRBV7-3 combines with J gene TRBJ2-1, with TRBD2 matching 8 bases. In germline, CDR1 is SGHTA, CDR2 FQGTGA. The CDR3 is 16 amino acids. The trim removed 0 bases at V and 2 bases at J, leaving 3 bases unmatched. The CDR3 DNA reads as TGTGCCAGCAGCTTAACCGGGACTAGAGCCTACAATGAGCAGTTCTTC. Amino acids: CASSLTGTRAYNEQFF. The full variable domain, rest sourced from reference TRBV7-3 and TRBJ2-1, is GAGVSQTPSNKVTEKGKYVELRCDPISGHTALYWYRQSLGQGPEFLIYFQGTGAADDSGLPNDRFFAVRPEGSVSTLKIQRTERGDSAVYLCASSLTGTRAYNEQFFGPGTRLTVL.

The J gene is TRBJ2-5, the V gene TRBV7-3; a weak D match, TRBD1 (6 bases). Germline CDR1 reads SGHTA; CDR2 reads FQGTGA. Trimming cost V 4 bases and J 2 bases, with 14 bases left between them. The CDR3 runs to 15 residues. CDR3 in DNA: TGTGCCAGCAGCTCGCTACAGGGTCGGCAAGAGACCCAGTACTTC. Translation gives CASSSLQGRQETQYF.

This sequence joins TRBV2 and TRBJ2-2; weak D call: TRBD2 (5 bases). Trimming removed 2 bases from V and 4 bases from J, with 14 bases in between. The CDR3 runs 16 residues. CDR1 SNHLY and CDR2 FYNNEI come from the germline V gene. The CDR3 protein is CASSERETPATGELFF. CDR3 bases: TGTGCCAGCAGTGAAAGGGAGACTCCGGCCACCGGGGAGCTGTTTTTT.

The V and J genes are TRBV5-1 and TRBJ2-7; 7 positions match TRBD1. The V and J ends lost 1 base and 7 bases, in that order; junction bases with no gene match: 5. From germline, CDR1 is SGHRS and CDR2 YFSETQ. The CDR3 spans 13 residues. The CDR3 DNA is TGCGCCAGCAGCTTGACAGGGGTGGATGAGCAGTACTTC. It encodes CASSLTGVDEQYF. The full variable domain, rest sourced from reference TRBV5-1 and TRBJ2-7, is KAGVTQTPRYLIKTRGQQVTLSCSPISGHRSVSWYQQTPGQGLQFLFEYFSETQRNKGNFPGRFSGRQFSNSRSEMNVSTLELGDSALYLCASSLTGVDEQYFGPGTRLTVT.

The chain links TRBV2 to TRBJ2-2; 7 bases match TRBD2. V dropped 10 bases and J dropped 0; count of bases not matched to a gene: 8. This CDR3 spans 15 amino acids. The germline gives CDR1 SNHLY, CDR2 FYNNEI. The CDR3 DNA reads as TGTGCCATGGGCGGGAGATCGGCGAACACCGGGGAGCTGTTTTTT. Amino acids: CAMGGRSANTGELFF.

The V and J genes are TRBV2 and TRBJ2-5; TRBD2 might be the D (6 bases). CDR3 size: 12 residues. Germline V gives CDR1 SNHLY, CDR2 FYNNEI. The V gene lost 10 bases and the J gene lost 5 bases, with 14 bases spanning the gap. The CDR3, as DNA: TGTGCCACGGGACTTGATACGGAGACCCAGTACTTC. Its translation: CATGLDTETQYF.